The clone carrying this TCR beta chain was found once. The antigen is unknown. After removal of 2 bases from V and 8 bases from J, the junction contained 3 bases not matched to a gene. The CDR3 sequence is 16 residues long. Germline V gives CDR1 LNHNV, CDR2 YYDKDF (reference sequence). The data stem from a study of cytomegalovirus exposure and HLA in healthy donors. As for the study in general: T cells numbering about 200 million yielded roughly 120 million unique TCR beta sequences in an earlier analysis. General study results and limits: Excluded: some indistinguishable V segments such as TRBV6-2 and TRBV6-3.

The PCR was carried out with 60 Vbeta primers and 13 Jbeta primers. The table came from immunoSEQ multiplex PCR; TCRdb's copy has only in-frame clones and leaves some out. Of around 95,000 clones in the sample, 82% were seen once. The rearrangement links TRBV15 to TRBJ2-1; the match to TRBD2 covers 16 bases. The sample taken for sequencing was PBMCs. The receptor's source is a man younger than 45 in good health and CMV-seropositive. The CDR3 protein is CATSRLGLAGGDEQFF. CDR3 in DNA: TGTGCCACCAGCAGACTGGGACTAGCGGGAGGGGATGAGCAGTTCTTC.